A single T cell receptor (beta chain) is shown here with its context. Antigen unknown. Primers: 60 Vbeta forward and 13 Jbeta reverse. TCRdb's table, derived via immunoSEQ multiplex PCR, lists solely in-frame clones and lacks some. The profile covers 150,000 or so clones, with about 72% appearing a single time and more than 1.3% taken by the ten largest. This record comes from a study of cytomegalovirus exposure and HLA in healthy donors. Study-level results: In a later analysis, V- and J-gene trimming of beta chains associated with a DCLRE1C missense variant, replicated independently.

With 3 bases removed from V and 3 bases from J, the gap between germline ends came to 9 bases. The CDR3 is made up of 13 amino acids. Germline V CDR1 and CDR2: SGHVS, FNYEAQ. Sample: PBMCs. This sequence originates from a girl under 18 in good health and CMV-seronegative. The chain links TRBV7-6 to TRBJ2-7; no clear D. DNA for the CDR3: TGTGCCAGCAGCTTGATTAGCTTCTACGAGCAGTACTTC. Amino acid sequence: CASSLISFYEQYF. Together with reference TRBV7-6 and TRBJ2-7, the CDR3 gives the full variable domain: GAGVSQSPRYKVTKRGQDVALRCDPISGHVSLYWYRQALGQGPEFLTYFNYEAQQDKSGLPNDRFSAERPEGSISTLTIQRTEQRDSAMYRCASSLISFYEQYFGPGTRLTVT.